This section outlines one TCR beta chain sequence together with its context. This receptor's antigen is unknown. Base qualities are not provided; no much larger clone lies one nucleotide away. Reading from cysteine to phenylalanine, the CDR3 counts 16 amino acids. The sequence is cut down to CDR3 DNA, 48 bases in frame from base 1. V and J are trimmed by 3 bases and 4 bases, and the gene matches miss 7 bases of the junction. CDR1 and CDR2 were assigned from the germline V gene as MNHNS and SASEGT. The data derive from a study of blood T cell repertoires in COVID-19 (dated by TCRdb to the early 2020s). Looking at the study overall: The collaborator samples originated in the United States, Italy and Spain and spanned the acute and convalescent phases of COVID-19. The repertoires were released in a freely available public database intended as a resource for research on the immune response to SARS-CoV-2. Samples came from the ongoing ImmuneRACE study (first 160 participants) plus 1,254 subjects from 6 global collaborators. The material from the prospective study consisted of cDNA or gDNA derived from T cells, B-cell-depleted T cells, or PBMCs. Sample metadata almost always included a de-identified subject ID, COVID-19 status, age in years and sex. The dataset comprised deeply sampled blood TCRbeta repertoires from subjects exposed to, actively infected with, or recovered from COVID-19. Where HLA class I and class II types were available, the types were taken from metadata supplied by the sample provider, not from assay-based typing.

The research as a whole found: How much clinical and demographic metadata was included differed by source and by participant, and the metadata was provided uncurated.

The immunoSEQ Assay, a bias-controlled multiplex PCR, was used to amplify TCRbeta CDR3 regions from genomic DNA. As for how the authors treated the data: Nucleated cell counts per sample were estimated from amplification of reference gene primers within the assay. To quantify the absolute abundance of each unique TCRbeta CDR3 rearrangement, sequence reads were collapsed and filtered. For each sample, productive Simpson clonality was calculated by taking the square root of Simpson's diversity index across productive rearrangements. TCRdb retrieved this table from immuneACCESS and kept in-frame rearrangements only. Not all clones are present; in checked studies, unresolved V genes account for under half, and no reason is known for the remainder. D and trimming were read from the DNA, whereas the V and J calls and clone size are those reported in that table. Counted in this sample were roughly 130,000 clones; 88% of them appeared once. The ten most abundant clones make up under 12% of the sample.

The collaborating institutions used their own protocols to collect whole blood in K2EDTA tubes. For TCRbeta analysis, collaborator samples were shipped as frozen whole blood, as isolated PBMCs, or as DNA extracted from either sample type. The V and J segments used are TRBV6-1 and TRBJ2-3, and TRBD2 matches 10 of the central bases. The source material was peripheral blood. This TCR came from a man in his fifties or sixties with active or convalescent COVID-19. The CDR3 protein is CASSEASGSVADTQYF. The nucleotide sequence reads TGTGCCAGCAGTGAGGCTAGCGGGAGTGTCGCAGATACGCAGTATTTT.